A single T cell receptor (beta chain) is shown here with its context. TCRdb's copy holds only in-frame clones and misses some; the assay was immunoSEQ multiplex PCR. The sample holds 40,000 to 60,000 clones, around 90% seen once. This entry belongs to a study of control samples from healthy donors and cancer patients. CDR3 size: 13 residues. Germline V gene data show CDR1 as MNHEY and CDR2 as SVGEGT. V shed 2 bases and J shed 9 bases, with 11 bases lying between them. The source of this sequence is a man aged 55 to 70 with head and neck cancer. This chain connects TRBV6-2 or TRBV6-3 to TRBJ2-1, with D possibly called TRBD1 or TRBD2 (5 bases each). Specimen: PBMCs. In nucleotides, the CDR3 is TGTGCCAGCAGTTACGACGAGAGGGGTGAGCAGTTCTTC. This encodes CASSYDERGEQFF.